These T cell receptor beta chains were read from a single sample in a study of blood T cell repertoires in COVID-19. Some clones are missing from TCRdb's copy, which holds only in-frame ones; the method was immunoSEQ multiplex PCR. The sample includes over 100,000 clones, roughly 80% seen only once; the top ten take roughly a tenth. Sequencing was carried out using peripheral blood. These receptors came from a man in his fifties or sixties with active or convalescent COVID-19. The CDR3 runs from the conserved cysteine through the conserved F or W. D genes are given only for firm matches. Rows may omit the clone size; those that give it use once, few, many or a size class.

d_call,clone_size,j_call,v_call,cdr3_nt,cdr3_aa
NA,NA,TRBJ2-2,TRBV6-2/TRBV6-3,TGTGCCAGCAGTCTTGGGGGCTACGGGGAGCTGTTTTTT,CASSLGGYGELFF
NA,once,TRBJ2-5,TRBV6-1,TGTGCCAGCAGTGAAAGGAGGCAGCCCCAAGAGACCCAGTACTTC,CASSERRQPQETQYF
TRBD1,NA,TRBJ2-1,TRBV28,TGTGCCAGCATGCTGGGACAGGGGAACAATGAGCAGTTCTTC,CASMLGQGNNEQFF
TRBD2,NA,TRBJ2-3,TRBV27,TGTGCCAGCAGTTTTACCGCGGGAGGGGGGGATACGCAGTATTTT,CASSFTAGGGDTQYF
TRBD1,once,TRBJ2-7,TRBV19,TGTGCCAGCGCAACCCTTGGGACAGGGGCCTACGAGCAGTACTTC,CASATLGTGAYEQYF
TRBD2,NA,TRBJ2-1,TRBV7-8,TGTGCCGGGGGACTAGCGGGTGCTTACAATGAGCAGTTCTTC,CAGGLAGAYNEQFF
NA,NA,TRBJ1-4,TRBV19,TGTGCCAGTAGACCGACCGACACCCCTAATGAAAAACTGTTTTTT,CASRPTDTPNEKLFF
NA,NA,TRBJ1-4,TRBV10-3,TGTGCCATCAGTGCTGAGGGAGGCTACAATGAAAAACTGTTTTTT,CAISAEGGYNEKLFF
NA,NA,TRBJ1-2,TRBV5-6,TGTGCCAGCGCAGGCAGGTCAGGACTCCCCAACTATGGCTACACCTTC,CASAGRSGLPNYGYTF
TRBD1,NA,TRBJ1-4,TRBV11-2,TGTGCCAGCAGCCGGGACAGGGCTAATGAAAAACTGTTTTTT,CASSRDRANEKLFF
NA,few,TRBJ1-3,TRBV11-3,TGTGCCAGCAGCGCTAGGGACACCATAACCGGAAACACCATATATTTT,CASSARDTITGNTIYF
NA,few,TRBJ2-2,TRBV2,TGTGCCAGCAGAGTCCGGGACTTCGGGGAGCTGTTTTTT,CASRVRDFGELFF
TRBD2,NA,TRBJ2-1,TRBV28,TGTGCCAGCAGTTCCCGACTAGCGTCCTACAATGAGCAGTTCTTC,CASSSRLASYNEQFF
TRBD1,few,TRBJ1-5,TRBV19,TGTGCCAGTAGTATTTCCCCACAGGGGCGCAATCAGCCCCAGCATTTT,CASSISPQGRNQPQHF
NA,NA,TRBJ1-2,TRBV3-1/TRBV3-2,TGTGCCAGCAGCCAGCGCCAGGCGGGTGCCTATGGCTACACCTTC,CASSQRQAGAYGYTF
TRBD1,NA,TRBJ1-6,TRBV29-1,TGCAGCGTTCGACTGACCGGGACAGGGTCTTCACCCCTCCACTTT,CSVRLTGTGSSPLHF
NA,NA,TRBJ1-6,TRBV5-1,TGCGCCAGCAGTCCTGACCGGGGATCACCCCTCCACTTT,CASSPDRGSPLHF
NA,NA,TRBJ1-1,TRBV11-3,TGTGCCAGCAGCTTAGGCCGTTCAGGGAAAGCTTTCTTT,CASSLGRSGKAFF
NA,NA,TRBJ2-2,TRBV7-2,TGTGCCAGCAGCTTAGAGCGGACCGGGGAGCTGTTTTTT,CASSLERTGELFF
NA,NA,TRBJ1-5,TRBV21-1,TGTGCCAGCAGCAATGTCCAGGGTAGACAGCCCCAGCATTTT,CASSNVQGRQPQHF
TRBD1,NA,TRBJ2-3,TRBV28,TGTGCCAGCCAACAGGGGATGACAGATACGCAGTATTTT,CASQQGMTDTQYF
TRBD2,NA,TRBJ2-7,TRBV4-1,TGCGCCAGCAGTCAGGGACTAGCGGCCCTCTACGAGCAGTACTTC,CASSQGLAALYEQYF
NA,NA,TRBJ2-3,TRBV25-1,TGTGCCAGCAGTGAATACCCCCCCCCGGTCGTCGGCACAGATACGCAGTATTTT,CASSEYPPPVVGTDTQYF
TRBD2,NA,TRBJ2-7,TRBV6-5,TGTGCCAGTCGCCTACTAGCGGGGGCCTACGAGCAGTACTTC,CASRLLAGAYEQYF